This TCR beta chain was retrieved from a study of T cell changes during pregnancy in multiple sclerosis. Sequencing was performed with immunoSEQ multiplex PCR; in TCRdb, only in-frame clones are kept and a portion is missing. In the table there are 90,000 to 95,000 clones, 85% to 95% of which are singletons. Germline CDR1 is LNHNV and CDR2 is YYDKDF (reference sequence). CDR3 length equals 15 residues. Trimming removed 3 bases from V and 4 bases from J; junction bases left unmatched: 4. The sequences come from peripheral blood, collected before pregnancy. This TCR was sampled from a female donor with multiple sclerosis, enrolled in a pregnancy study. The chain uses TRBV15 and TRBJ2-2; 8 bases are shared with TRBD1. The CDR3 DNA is TGTGCCACCAGCAGGGACAGGGTCAGCACCGGGGAGCTGTTTTTT. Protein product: CATSRDRVSTGELFF.